The rows below give T cell receptor beta chains drawn from one sample of a study of siplizumab effects on memory and regulatory T cells. TCRdb keeps only in-frame clones here, not all; method: immunoSEQ multiplex PCR. The sample has some 99,000 clones, around 92% seen once; the top ten hold around 0.75%. Sequenced sample: Tregs sorted from blood. The receptors were gathered from a human donor in good health. Both conserved end residues are part of each CDR3. The D gene is left open where the match is weak. The listing skips clone size in some rows; elsewhere it reads once, few, many or a size class.

>.|TRBJ1-3|TRBV6-1|.
CASSGGGTYHSGNTIYF
TGTGCCAGCAGTGGGGGGGGGACGTACCACTCTGGAAACACCATATATTTT
>.|TRBJ2-6|TRBV15|.
CATSATGHSGANVLTF
TGTGCCACCAGCGCGACGGGTCACTCTGGGGCCAACGTCCTGACTTTC
>.|TRBJ2-6|TRBV27|.
CASSAAERLAVLTF
TGTGCCAGCAGTGCGGCGGAGAGGTTAGCCGTCCTGACTTTC
>.|TRBJ2-3|TRBV2|TRBD2
CASSRARLAGGLGDTQYF
TGTGCCAGCAGTAGAGCAAGGCTAGCGGGGGGGCTTGGAGATACGCAGTATTTT
>.|TRBJ1-1|TRBV21-1|.
CASSKERAECTEAFF
TGTGCCAGCAGCAAAGAGAGGGCGGAGTGCACTGAAGCTTTCTTT
>.|TRBJ2-7|TRBV10-3|.
CAIARSGPYEQYF
TGTGCCATCGCAAGGAGTGGCCCCTACGAGCAGTACTTC
>.|TRBJ2-1|TRBV4-2|.
CASSLTEAGQGNEQFF
TGTGCCAGCAGCCTGACAGAAGCTGGCCAGGGCAATGAGCAGTTCTTC
>.|TRBJ2-7|TRBV10-3|TRBD2
CAISERTSYYEQYF
TGTGCCATCAGTGAGCGGACTAGCTACTACGAGCAGTACTTC
>.|TRBJ1-1|TRBV27|TRBD1
CASSLADRGSSEAFF
TGTGCCAGCAGTTTAGCCGACAGGGGTTCCTCGGAAGCTTTCTTT
>.|TRBJ2-1|TRBV5-5|TRBD2
CASTFLVSGGPEFF
TGTGCCAGCACATTCCTCGTTAGCGGGGGGCCCGAGTTCTTC
>.|TRBJ2-1|TRBV7-3|.
CASSLTAGLYNEQFF
TGTGCCAGCAGCTTAACGGCGGGGCTGTACAATGAGCAGTTCTTC
>.|TRBJ1-1|TRBV6-5|.
CASSKGHEAFF
TGTGCCAGCAGTAAGGGTCACGAAGCTTTCTTT
>once|TRBJ2-2|TRBV6-4|TRBD1
CASRRQGTGELFF
TGTGCCAGCAGAAGACAGGGCACCGGGGAGCTGTTTTTT
>.|TRBJ2-2|TRBV27|.
CASRPDWDPLNTGELFF
TGTGCCAGCAGACCCGACTGGGACCCCCTGAACACCGGGGAGCTGTTTTTT
>.|TRBJ2-3|TRBV29-1|.
CSVGVGADTQYF
TGCAGCGTTGGGGTGGGTGCAGATACGCAGTATTTT
>.|TRBJ2-6|TRBV18|.
CASSPSARTGVSGANVLTF
TGTGCCAGCTCACCATCCGCGAGGACCGGAGTCTCTGGGGCCAACGTCCTGACTTTC
>.|TRBJ1-2|TRBV14|.
CASSVGGMSVYGYTF
TGTGCCAGCAGTGTAGGGGGAATGTCAGTCTATGGCTACACCTTC
>once|TRBJ2-7|TRBV7-6|TRBD1
CASSLVARTGRHEQYF
TGTGCCAGCAGCTTAGTAGCGAGGACAGGGAGGCACGAGCAGTACTTC
>.|TRBJ2-3|TRBV5-4|TRBD2
CASSAGLAGERGTQYF
TGTGCCAGCAGCGCGGGACTAGCCGGGGAACGCGGTACGCAGTATTTT
>.|TRBJ1-4|TRBV6-5|.
CASSRGVGGEKLFF
TGTGCCAGCAGCCGGGGCGTTGGGGGTGAAAAACTGTTTTTT
>.|TRBJ2-1|TRBV25-1|TRBD1
CASSDAGGYNEQFF
TGTGCCAGCAGTGATGCAGGGGGATACAATGAGCAGTTCTTC
>.|TRBJ2-3|TRBV9|TRBD2
CASSVGGRARTDTQYF
TGTGCCAGCAGCGTAGGAGGGAGGGCCAGGACAGATACGCAGTATTTT
>.|TRBJ2-5|TRBV29-1|TRBD2
CSALPSLAGQETQYF
TGCAGCGCCCTTCCGAGCCTAGCGGGGCAAGAGACCCAGTACTTC
>.|TRBJ2-1|TRBV9|TRBD2
CASSVFGGSGGWNEQFF
TGTGCCAGCAGCGTGTTCGGCGGGAGCGGGGGGTGGAATGAGCAGTTCTTC
>.|TRBJ2-5|TRBV15|TRBD2
CATSRDPGGTQYF
TGTGCCACCAGCAGAGATCCGGGAGGGACCCAGTACTTC
>.|TRBJ2-3|TRBV2|.
CASSEGRGYSTDTQYF
TGTGCCAGCAGTGAGGGTCGGGGATACTCGACAGATACGCAGTATTTT
>.|TRBJ2-5|TRBV7-9|.
CASSPLLGTYQETQYF
TGTGCCAGCAGCCCGCTACTCGGGACATACCAAGAGACCCAGTACTTC
>.|TRBJ2-5|TRBV6-1|.
CASSDFGTQYF
TGTGCCAGCAGCGACTTTGGGACCCAGTACTTC
>.|TRBJ1-3|TRBV5-6|.
CASSLGGNTIYF
TGTGCCAGCAGCTTGGGGGGAAACACCATATATTTT
>once|TRBJ2-7|TRBV7-2|.
CASSLAGGRSYEQYF
TGTGCCAGCAGCTTAGCGGGGGGCAGATCCTACGAGCAGTACTTC
>.|TRBJ2-7|TRBV5-1|TRBD2
CASSLYGTGGYEQYF
TGCGCCAGCAGCTTGTACGGGACGGGGGGTTACGAGCAGTACTTC
>.|TRBJ2-5|TRBV5-1|.
CASRFGPVGERETQYF
TGCGCCAGCAGATTTGGACCAGTGGGGGAACGGGAGACCCAGTACTTC
>.|TRBJ1-2|TRBV5-1|TRBD1
CASSWGHRDSYGYTF
TGCGCCAGCAGCTGGGGGCACCGGGACAGCTATGGCTACACCTTC
>.|TRBJ1-6|TRBV7-9|.
CASSPHWGLDSPLHF
TGTGCCAGCAGCCCCCATTGGGGCTTGGATTCACCCCTCCACTTT
>.|TRBJ1-2|TRBV19|TRBD1
CASSITPGQEHYGYTF
TGTGCCAGTAGTATAACACCGGGACAGGAGCATTATGGCTACACCTTC
>.|TRBJ2-5|TRBV30|.
CAWSVRETQYF
TGTGCCTGGAGTGTACGAGAGACCCAGTACTTC
>few|TRBJ2-2|TRBV28|.
CASSLGTLTNTGELFF
TGTGCCAGCAGTCTCGGGACACTTACGAACACCGGGGAGCTGTTTTTT
>.|TRBJ1-1|TRBV6-6|TRBD1
CASSTGQREAFF
TGTGCCAGCAGTACGGGACAGCGTGAAGCTTTCTTT
>.|TRBJ1-3|TRBV19|.
CASKGLRSTGNTIYF
TGTGCCAGTAAGGGACTCCGGAGTACTGGAAACACCATATATTTT
>once|TRBJ2-2|TRBV6-1|.
CASSFSGNTGELFF
TGTGCCAGCAGCTTCAGCGGGAACACCGGGGAGCTGTTTTTT
>.|TRBJ2-3|TRBV7-9|.
CASSLVRDTDTQYF
TGTGCCAGCAGCTTAGTCAGGGACACAGATACGCAGTATTTT
>.|TRBJ1-2|TRBV2|TRBD1
CASRGQGSANYGYTF
TGTGCCAGCAGGGGACAGGGGAGTGCGAACTATGGCTACACCTTC
>.|TRBJ1-2|TRBV2|TRBD1
CASSELRQGAAGYTF
TGTGCCAGCAGTGAGCTCAGACAGGGAGCTGCTGGCTACACCTTC